The T cell receptor beta chain under discussion was sequenced for a study of naive and memory T cell subsets. Amplification of ligated cDNA took four PCR rounds with SP2 and nested alpha and beta constant primers. Alpha and beta constant region primers primed reverse transcription for blood and skin samples. A single record per CDR3 protein comes from TCRdb applying MiXCR to the 5' RACE reads. The table records tens of thousands of distinct CDR3 sequences, approximately 8% of them present only once. The library had UMIs added by 3' ligation of an oligonucleotide to TCR cDNA. Adult healthy volunteers gave 2.5 ml peripheral blood for whole-blood RNA. Trimming removed 8 bases from V and 6 bases from J, with 20 bases in between. Germline CDR1 reads MNHEY; CDR2 reads SMNVEV (reference sequence). This CDR3 contains 15 residues. The sample holds a few counts of this clonotype.

V usage is TRBV27 and J usage is TRBJ1-5; D may be TRBD1 (5 bases). This clonotype was obtained from a female donor in good health. The CDR3 sequence is CASHPGWGWVQPQHF. In DNA, the CDR3 is TGTGCCAGCCACCCAGGTTGGGGGTGGGTTCAGCCCCAGCATTTT.